The TCR delta chain described here comes from a study of gamma-delta T cells after stem cell transplantation. TCRdb reprocessed the RT-PCR reads using CATT. The table records roughly 2,500 delta-chain clones, under 9% of them present only once. Trimming removed 0 bases from V and 0 bases from J; junction bases left unmatched: 16. This CDR3 comprises 20 residues. Looked up from germline, CDR1 is GEAIGNYY and CDR2 is EKD. This clone was detected a few times. This clone may be a read error of a much larger clone one base away. The J gene is TRDJ1, the V gene TRDV2; 9 bases are shared with TRDD3. The source material was gamma-delta T cells. The TCR comes from a human donor. It is not recorded whose cells these are; they may come from a transplant donor. CDR3: CACDTVMGDKKREYTDKLIF. Written as DNA, the CDR3 is TGTGCCTGTGACACCGTAATGGGGGATAAGAAGAGGGAGTACACCGATAAACTCATCTTT.